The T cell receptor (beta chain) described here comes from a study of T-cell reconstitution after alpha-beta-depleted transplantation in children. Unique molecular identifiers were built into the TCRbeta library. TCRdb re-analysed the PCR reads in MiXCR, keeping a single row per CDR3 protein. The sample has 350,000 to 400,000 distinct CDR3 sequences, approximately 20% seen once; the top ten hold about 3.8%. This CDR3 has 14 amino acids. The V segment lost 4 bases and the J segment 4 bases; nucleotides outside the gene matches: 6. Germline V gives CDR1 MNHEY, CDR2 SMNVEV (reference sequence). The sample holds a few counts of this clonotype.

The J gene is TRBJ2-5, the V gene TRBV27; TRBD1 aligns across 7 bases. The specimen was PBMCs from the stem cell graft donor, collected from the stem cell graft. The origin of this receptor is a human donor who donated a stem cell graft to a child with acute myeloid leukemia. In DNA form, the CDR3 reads TGTGCCAGCAGTTCAGTACAGGGGCGAGAGACCCAGTACTTC. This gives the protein CASSSVQGRETQYF.